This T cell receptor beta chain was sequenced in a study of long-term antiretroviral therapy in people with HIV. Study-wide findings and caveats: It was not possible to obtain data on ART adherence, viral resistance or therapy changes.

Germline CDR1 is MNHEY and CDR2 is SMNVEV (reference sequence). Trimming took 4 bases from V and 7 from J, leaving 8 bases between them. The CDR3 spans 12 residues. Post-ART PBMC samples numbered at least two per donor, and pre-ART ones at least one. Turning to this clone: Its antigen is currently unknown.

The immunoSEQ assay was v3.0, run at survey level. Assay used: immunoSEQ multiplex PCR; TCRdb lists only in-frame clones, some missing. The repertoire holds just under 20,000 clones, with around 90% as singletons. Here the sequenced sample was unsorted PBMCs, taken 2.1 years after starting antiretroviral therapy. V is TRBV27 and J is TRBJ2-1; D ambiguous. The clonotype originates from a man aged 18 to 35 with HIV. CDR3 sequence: CASSSSGNEQFF. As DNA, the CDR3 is TGTGCCAGCAGTTCCTCCGGGAATGAGCAGTTCTTC.